The 24 T cell receptor beta chains given below trace back to one sample, sequenced in a study of shared clonotypes between healthy human individuals (TCRdb year 2020). To prepare the library, the immunoSEQ multiplex PCR assay was applied. The table was pulled from immuneACCESS by TCRdb, which kept in-frame rearrangements only. Such tables lose some clones; where checked, under half of the loss comes from unresolved V genes, and the rest has no known cause. Across this sample there are approximately 640,000 clones, with roughly 91% seen only once. The ten biggest clones cover less than 40% of the sample. Sequencing input: memory CD8+ T cells from PBMCs. Reading the label with the study, this specimen's cell subset or site is: CD45RO+ cells pooled with CCR7-negative TemRA cells. These receptors were taken from a man between 18 and 35 years old in good health. Some clones in this sample may be carry-over from other donors' samples.

V is TRBV6-6 and J is TRBJ2-7; tentative D call: TRBD1 (6 bases). This CDR3 region has 15 residues. Trimming left V 2 bases short and J 7 bases short, with 18 bases between. The germline CDR1 and CDR2 sequences are MNHNY and SVGAGI (reference sequence). This CDR3 is CASSYTGHKTGEQYF. The CDR3 region has the DNA TGTGCCAGCAGTTACACGGGACACAAGACGGGGGAGCAGTACTTC.

This clone has only one observation. J is TRBJ2-5 and V is TRBV7-3; D is perhaps TRBD1 (6 bases). CDR1 is SGHTA and CDR2 is FQGTGA in the germline V gene. CDR3 size: 15 residues. V was pared by 4 bases and J by 7 bases, with 19 bases between. DNA for the CDR3: TGTGCCAGCAGCTCTCCGGGACACTGGGAGTGGACCCAGTACTTC. Its translation is CASSSPGHWEWTQYF. Full variable domain (remainder filled in from reference TRBV7-3 and TRBJ2-5): GAGVSQTPSNKVTEKGKYVELRCDPISGHTALYWYRQSLGQGPEFLIYFQGTGAADDSGLPNDRFFAVRPEGSVSTLKIQRTERGDSAVYLCASSSPGHWEWTQYFGPGTRLLVL.

The chain has TRBV29-1 and TRBJ2-7, with a possible D match to TRBD2 (5 bases). Per the germline V gene, CDR1 is SQVTM and CDR2 is ANQGSEA. Between the trimmed V and J ends, which lost 4 bases and 7 bases, there was a span of 14 bases. The CDR3 is made up of 12 amino acids. The CDR3 reads CSVVTSRHEQYF. The CDR3 nucleotides are TGCAGCGTTGTTACTAGTCGACATGAGCAGTACTTC.

V usage is TRBV7-6 and J usage is TRBJ2-3, with 11 bases that match TRBD2. Germline assignment: CDR1 SGHVS and CDR2 FNYEAQ. This CDR3 has 16 amino acids. The V segment lost 1 base and the J segment 2 bases; nucleotides outside the gene matches: 2. As DNA, the CDR3 is TGTGCCAGCAGCTTAGTACTAGCGGGAGACACAGATACGCAGTATTTT. It yields the protein CASSLVLAGDTDTQYF.

The gene calls are TRBV6-5 and TRBJ1-1; D remains unclear. The CDR3 runs 14 residues. Between the trimmed V and J ends, which lost 6 bases and 6 bases, there was a span of 17 bases. From germline, CDR1 is MNHEY and CDR2 SVGAGI. The CDR3 DNA reads TGTGCCAGCAGCACAATTCAGCAACCCCCTGAAGCTTTCTTT. This translates into CASSTIQQPPEAFF.

The J gene is TRBJ2-3, the V gene TRBV27; D is undetermined. There are 13 residues in the CDR3. The germline gives CDR1 MNHEY, CDR2 SMNVEV (reference sequence). V was shortened by 4 bases and J by 2 bases, with 7 bases between the two germline ends. The DNA of the CDR3 is TGTGCCAGCAGTTCACGACCCACAGATACGCAGTATTTT. Its translation is CASSSRPTDTQYF.

The CDR3 sequence: CASSFELAGDVGELFF. Here the CDR3 DNA reads TGTGCCAGCAGCTTTGAACTAGCGGGAGACGTCGGGGAGCTGTTTTTT. The chain couples TRBV7-8 to TRBJ2-2; 11 positions agree with TRBD2. V shed 3 bases, J shed 7 bases, and the junction held 7 bases outside the gene matches. From germline, CDR1 is SGHVS and CDR2 FQNEAQ. The CDR3 covers 16 residues.

J is TRBJ1-2 and V is TRBV5-8; TRBD1 matches at 9 bases. V was pared by 3 bases and J by 8 bases, with 5 bases of the junction left unmatched. The CDR3 covers 13 residues. Germline CDR1 reads SGHTS; CDR2 reads YDEGEE. In DNA form, the CDR3 reads TGTGCCAGCAGCTCCTGGACAGGGGAGGGCTACACCTTC. Its translation is CASSSWTGEGYTF.

In DNA form, the CDR3 reads TGTGCCAGCACCACGAACACTGAAGCTTTCTTT. As protein: CASTTNTEAFF. The V and J genes are TRBV28 and TRBJ1-1, with D uncertain. This CDR3 has 11 amino acids. CDR1 is MDHEN, CDR2 SYDVKM, per germline. Deletions cut 7 bases from V and 1 base from J, with 4 bases between.

This chain links TRBV11-2 with TRBJ2-3, with a tentative D call TRBD2 (7 bases). From germline, CDR1 is SGHAT and CDR2 FQNNGV. The CDR3 is made up of 16 amino acids. V dropped 5 bases and J dropped 2 bases, with 17 bases sitting between them. CDR3 residues: CASSLKGGGDTDTQYF. CDR3 DNA: TGTGCCAGCAGCCTTAAGGGGGGAGGGGACACAGATACGCAGTATTTT.

The chain has TRBV5-5 and TRBJ2-6, with 11 bases matching TRBD2. The V segment lost 4 bases and the J segment 4 bases; nucleotides outside the gene matches: 16. CDR3 length: 20 residues. The V gene's germline CDR1 is SGHKS and CDR2 YYEKEE (reference sequence). The CDR3 loop is CASSLLFVLAGVSGANVLTF. CDR3 sequence (DNA): TGTGCCAGCAGCCTTTTGTTCGTACTAGCGGGAGTATCCGGGGCCAACGTCCTGACTTTC.

The chain combines TRBV6-1 with TRBJ2-7; D is uncertain. Germline V lookup: CDR1 MNHNS, CDR2 SASEGT. V was clipped by 3 bases and J by 2 bases, with 8 bases between them. The CDR3 totals 13 residues. CDR3 sequence (DNA): TGTGCCAGCAGTGATTTCTCCCCCTACGAGCAGTACTTC. It is translated as CASSDFSPYEQYF.

The rearrangement uses TRBV11-1 and TRBJ2-2, with D perhaps matching TRBD1 (6 bases). Trimming took off 5 bases at V and 8 bases at J, with 9 bases between the two ends. This CDR3 contains 12 residues. Looked up from germline, CDR1 is SGHAT and CDR2 is FQDESV (reference sequence). CDR3 protein: CASSAQGGELFF. The CDR3 nucleotides read TGTGCCAGCAGCGCCCAGGGGGGGGAGCTGTTTTTT.

This chain uses TRBV6-5 with TRBJ1-1; 8 bases fit TRBD1. Germline loops: CDR1 MNHEY, CDR2 SVGAGI. The CDR3 runs to 15 residues. The trim removed 0 bases at V and 4 bases at J, leaving 4 bases unmatched. The CDR3 is CASSYSPDRGTEAFF. The CDR3 DNA follows: TGTGCCAGCAGTTACTCCCCCGACAGGGGCACTGAAGCTTTCTTT.

The V and J genes are TRBV11-2 and TRBJ2-2, with D unclear. Germline V gene data show CDR1 as SGHAT and CDR2 as FQNNGV. The CDR3 totals 14 residues. Trimming removed 1 base from V and 6 bases from J, with 9 bases in between. The CDR3 region is CASSLGLVSGELFF. DNA of the CDR3: TGTGCCAGCAGCTTAGGTCTAGTTTCCGGGGAGCTGTTTTTT.

CDR3 region: CASSSSSYNSPLHF. In nucleotides, the CDR3 is TGTGCCAGCTCTTCCAGCTCCTATAATTCACCCCTCCACTTT. This chain connects TRBV13 to TRBJ1-6; no clear D. V was clipped by 8 bases and J by 0 bases, with 8 bases between them. Germline V gives CDR1 PRHDT, CDR2 FYEKMQ (reference sequence). The CDR3 covers 14 residues.

V gene TRBV19 combines with J gene TRBJ1-1, with TRBD1 as a possible D gene (6 bases). Germline CDR1 reads LNHDA; CDR2 reads SQIVND (reference sequence). The CDR3 extends over 14 amino acids. Trimming took off 3 bases at V and 3 bases at J, with 11 bases between the two ends. The CDR3 reads CASSIQGRYTEAFF. Here the CDR3 DNA reads TGTGCCAGTAGTATCCAGGGGAGGTACACTGAAGCTTTCTTT.

The chain carries TRBV5-1 and TRBJ1-5; 10 bases map to TRBD1. The CDR3 is 17 amino acids. The V gene's germline CDR1 is SGHRS and CDR2 YFSETQ. Losses at the gene ends were 0 bases for V and 5 bases for J; bases not matched to a gene: 8. The CDR3 loop reads CASSLAPPGQGYQPQHF. DNA for the CDR3: TGCGCCAGCAGCTTGGCACCCCCGGGACAGGGGTATCAGCCCCAGCATTTT.

The gene calls are TRBV7-9 and TRBJ2-3; TRBD2 matches at 13 bases. The V and J ends lost 5 bases and 4 bases, in that order; junction bases with no gene match: 0. The CDR3 contains 14 residues. CDR1 and CDR2 (germline): SEHNR, FQNEAQ (reference sequence). The CDR3 loop reads CASSGLAGADTQYF. The CDR3 nucleotides read TGTGCCAGCAGCGGACTAGCGGGAGCAGATACGCAGTATTTT.

The chain is built from TRBV10-1 and TRBJ1-3, with D perhaps TRBD1 (6 bases). The V gene's germline CDR1 is WNHNN and CDR2 SYGVQD (reference sequence). The CDR3 has 13 residues. Trimming cost V 8 bases and J 6 bases, with 14 bases left between them. This CDR3 reads CASETGRSNTIYF. For the CDR3, the DNA is TGCGCCAGCGAAACAGGGCGCTCAAACACCATATATTTT.

The rearrangement links TRBV7-9 to TRBJ2-7; TRBD1 agrees at 8 bases. J was trimmed by 2 bases and V by 5 bases; bases with no gene match: 5. The V gene's germline CDR1 is SEHNR and CDR2 FQNEAQ (reference sequence). This CDR3 is built from 14 residues. CDR3 region: CASSTKQGAYEQYF. CDR3 coding DNA: TGTGCCAGCAGCACCAAACAGGGGGCCTACGAGCAGTACTTC. Together with reference TRBV7-9 and TRBJ2-7, the CDR3 gives the full variable domain: DTGVSQNPRHKITKRGQNVTFRCDPISEHNRLYWYRQTLGQGPEFLTYFQNEAQLEKSRLLSDRFSAERPKGSFSTLEIQRTEQGDSAMYLCASSTKQGAYEQYFGPGTRLTVT.

J is TRBJ2-7 and V is TRBV27, with D possibly matching TRBD1 (5 bases). Germline CDR1 and CDR2: MNHEY and SMNVEV (reference sequence). The CDR3 has 15 residues. The V end was cut by 5 bases, the J end by 5 bases, with 19 bases between. The CDR3 coding sequence is TGTGCCAGCAGTCCCTCGCAGATAGGGGTCCACGAGCAGTACTTC. Amino acid sequence: CASSPSQIGVHEQYF.

This chain uses TRBV7-9 with TRBJ1-1; weak D call: TRBD1 (6 bases). Germline CDR1 SEHNR, CDR2 FQNEAQ (reference sequence). The CDR3 length is 11 residues. Between the trimmed V and J ends, which lost 1 base and 11 bases, there was a span of 8 bases. CDR3 sequence: CASSLGQEAFF. CDR3 bases: TGTGCCAGCAGCTTAGGACAGGAGGCTTTCTTT.

The V and J genes are TRBV27 and TRBJ2-7; 7 nucleotides line up with TRBD2. The length of the CDR3 is 13 residues. J gave up 3 bases and V 9 bases, and 8 bases lay outside the gene matches. Per the germline V gene, CDR1 is MNHEY and CDR2 is SMNVEV (reference sequence). The CDR3 region is CASRRGRGYEQYF. DNA for the CDR3: TGTGCCAGTAGGCGGGGGAGGGGCTACGAGCAGTACTTC.